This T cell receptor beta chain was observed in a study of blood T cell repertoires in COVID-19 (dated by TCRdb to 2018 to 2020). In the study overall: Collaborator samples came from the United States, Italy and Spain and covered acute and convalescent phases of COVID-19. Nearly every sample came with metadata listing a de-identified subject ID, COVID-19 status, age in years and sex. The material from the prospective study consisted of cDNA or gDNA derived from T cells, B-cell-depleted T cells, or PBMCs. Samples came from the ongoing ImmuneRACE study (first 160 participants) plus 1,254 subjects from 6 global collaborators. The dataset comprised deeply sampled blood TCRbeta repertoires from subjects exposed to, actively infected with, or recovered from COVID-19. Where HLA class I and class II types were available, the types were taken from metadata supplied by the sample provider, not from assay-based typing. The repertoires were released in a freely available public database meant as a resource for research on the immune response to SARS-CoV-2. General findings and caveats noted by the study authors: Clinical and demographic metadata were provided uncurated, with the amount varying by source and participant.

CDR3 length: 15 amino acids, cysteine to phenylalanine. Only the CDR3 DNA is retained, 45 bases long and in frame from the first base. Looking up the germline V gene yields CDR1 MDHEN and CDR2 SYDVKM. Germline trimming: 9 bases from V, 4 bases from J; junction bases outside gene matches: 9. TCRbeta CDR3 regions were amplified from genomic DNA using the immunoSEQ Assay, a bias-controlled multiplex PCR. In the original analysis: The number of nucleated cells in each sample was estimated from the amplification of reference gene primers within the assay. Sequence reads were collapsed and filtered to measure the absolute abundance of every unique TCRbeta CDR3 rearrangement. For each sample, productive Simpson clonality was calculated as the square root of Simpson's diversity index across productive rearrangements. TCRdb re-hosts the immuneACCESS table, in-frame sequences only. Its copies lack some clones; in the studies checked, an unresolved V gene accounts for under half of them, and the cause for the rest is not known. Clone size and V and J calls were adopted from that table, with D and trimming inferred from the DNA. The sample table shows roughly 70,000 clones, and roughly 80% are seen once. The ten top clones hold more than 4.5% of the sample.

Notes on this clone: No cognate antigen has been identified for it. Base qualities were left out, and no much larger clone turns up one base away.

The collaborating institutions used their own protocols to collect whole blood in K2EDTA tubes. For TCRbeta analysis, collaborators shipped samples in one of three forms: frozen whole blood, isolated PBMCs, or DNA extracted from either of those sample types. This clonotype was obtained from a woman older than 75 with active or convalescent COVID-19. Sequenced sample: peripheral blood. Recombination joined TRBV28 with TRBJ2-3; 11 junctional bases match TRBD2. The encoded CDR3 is CASSGGGITADTQYF. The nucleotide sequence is TGTGCCAGTAGCGGGGGGGGGATTACGGCAGATACGCAGTATTTT.